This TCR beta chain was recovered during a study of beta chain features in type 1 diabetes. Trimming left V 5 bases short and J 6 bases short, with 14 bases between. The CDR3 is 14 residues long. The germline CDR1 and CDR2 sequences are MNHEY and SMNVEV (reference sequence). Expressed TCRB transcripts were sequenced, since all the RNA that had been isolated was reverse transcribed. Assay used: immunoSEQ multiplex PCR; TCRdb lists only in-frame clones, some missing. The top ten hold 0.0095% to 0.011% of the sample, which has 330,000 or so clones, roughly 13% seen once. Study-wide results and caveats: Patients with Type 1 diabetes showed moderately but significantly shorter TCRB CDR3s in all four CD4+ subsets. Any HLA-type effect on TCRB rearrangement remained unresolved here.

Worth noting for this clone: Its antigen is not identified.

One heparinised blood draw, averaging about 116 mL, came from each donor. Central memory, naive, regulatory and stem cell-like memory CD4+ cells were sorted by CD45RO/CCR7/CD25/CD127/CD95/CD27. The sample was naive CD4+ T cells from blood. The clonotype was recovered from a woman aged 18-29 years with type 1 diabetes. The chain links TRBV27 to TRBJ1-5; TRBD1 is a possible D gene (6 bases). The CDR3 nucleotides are TGTGCCAGCAGTCCACAGGGATGGAGTCAGCCCCAGCATTTT. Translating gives CASSPQGWSQPQHF.